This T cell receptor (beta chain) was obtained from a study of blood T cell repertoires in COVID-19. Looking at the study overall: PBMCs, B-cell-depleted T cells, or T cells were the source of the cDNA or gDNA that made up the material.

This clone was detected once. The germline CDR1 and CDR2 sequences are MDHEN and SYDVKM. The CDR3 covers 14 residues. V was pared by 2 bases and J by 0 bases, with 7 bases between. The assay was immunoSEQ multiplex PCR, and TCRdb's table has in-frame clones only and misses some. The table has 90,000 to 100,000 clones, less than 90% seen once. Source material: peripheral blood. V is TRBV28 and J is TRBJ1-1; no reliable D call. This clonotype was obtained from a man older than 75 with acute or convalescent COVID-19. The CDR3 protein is CASSLPGLNTEAFF. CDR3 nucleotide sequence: TGTGCCAGCAGTTTACCGGGGTTGAACACTGAAGCTTTCTTT.